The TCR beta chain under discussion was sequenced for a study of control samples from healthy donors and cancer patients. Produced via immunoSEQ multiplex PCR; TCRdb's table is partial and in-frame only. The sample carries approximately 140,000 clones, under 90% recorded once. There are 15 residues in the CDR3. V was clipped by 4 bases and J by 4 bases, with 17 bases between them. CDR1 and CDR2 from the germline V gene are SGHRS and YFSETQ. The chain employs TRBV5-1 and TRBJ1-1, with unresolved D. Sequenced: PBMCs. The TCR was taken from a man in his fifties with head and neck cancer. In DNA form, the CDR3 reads TGCGCCAGCAGCCCCAGTACATTACTGAGCACTGAAGCTTTCTTT. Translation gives CASSPSTLLSTEAFF.